Listed below are T cell receptor beta chains from one sample, sequenced in a study of T cells after yellow fever vaccination. TCRdb processed the 5' RACE reads anew with MiXCR; each CDR3 protein has one entry. The profile shows 110,000 to 150,000 distinct CDR3 sequences, approximately 6.6% of them singletons. The sample consisted of CD4+ T cells sorted from PBMCs, taken 10 days after the yellow fever booster vaccination. These receptors came from a young man who received the YFV17D yellow fever vaccine. Each CDR3 is given with its conserved first and last residue. A D gene is named only where the DNA matches it firmly. The listing skips clone size in some rows; elsewhere it reads once, few, many or a size class.

size	D	J	V	DNA	CDR3
many	.	TRBJ2-3	TRBV7-8	TGTGCCAGCAGCCCTGGTATCACAGATACGCAGTATTTT	CASSPGITDTQYF
.	TRBD2	TRBJ2-1	TRBV28	TGTGCCAGCAGCCCGGGACTAGCTTTCGGGCAGTTCTTC	CASSPGLAFGQFF
few	TRBD2	TRBJ2-6	TRBV9	TGTGCCAGCAGCCGGGTAGCGGGAGCATCTGGGGCCAACGTCCTGACTTTC	CASSRVAGASGANVLTF
many	.	TRBJ2-1	TRBV2	TGTGCCAGCAGTGAAGCCCCTGGGGACGATGAGCAGTTCTTC	CASSEAPGDDEQFF
many	.	TRBJ2-5	TRBV7-3	TGTGCCAGCAGCTTAGGGAACCAAGAGACCCAGTACTTC	CASSLGNQETQYF
many	TRBD1	TRBJ1-1	TRBV5-1	TGCGCCAGCAGCTTGCGGACAGGTACTTACACTGAAGCTTTCTTT	CASSLRTGTYTEAFF
many	.	TRBJ2-7	TRBV6-5	TGTGCCAGCAGTTACTCGGGGACCGCCTACGAGCAGTACTTC	CASSYSGTAYEQYF
many	.	TRBJ2-1	TRBV24-1	TGTGCCACCAGTGATTTCAGTCCCAGAAATGAGCAGTTCTTC	CATSDFSPRNEQFF
many	.	TRBJ2-3	TRBV12-5	TGTGCTAGTGGTCCTTCGTCCTCCCGCACAGATACGCAGTATTTT	CASGPSSSRTDTQYF
many	TRBD2	TRBJ2-3	TRBV4-3	TGCGCCAGCAGCCAAGAAGGTCGGGCGGCTAGCGGGAGGACAGATACGCAGTATTTT	CASSQEGRAASGRTDTQYF
many	.	TRBJ1-5	TRBV3-1	TGTGCCAGCAGCCAAGGCCTGGGCAATCAGCCCCAGCATTTT	CASSQGLGNQPQHF
.	.	TRBJ2-2	TRBV28	TGTGCCAGCAGTCCTCCGGGGTTTCCCGGGGAGCTGTTTTTT	CASSPPGFPGELFF
few	.	TRBJ1-2	TRBV12-3/TRBV12-4	TGTGCCAGCAGTTTAACGGAATCCCCCAACTATGGCTACACCTTC	CASSLTESPNYGYTF
many	.	TRBJ1-6	TRBV5-1	TGCGCCAGCAGCTTGGAAGGGAGCTCCTATAATTCACCCCTCCACTTT	CASSLEGSSYNSPLHF
many	TRBD2	TRBJ2-1	TRBV6-2/TRBV6-3	TGTGCCAGCAGTAGGAAGGGACTAGCGGGAGGCAATGAGCAGTTCTTC	CASSRKGLAGGNEQFF
few	.	TRBJ1-1	TRBV7-9	TGTGCCAGCAGCCCTCGGGAAGGGCCGAACACTGAAGCTTTCTTT	CASSPREGPNTEAFF
many	.	TRBJ1-4	TRBV12-3/TRBV12-4	TGTGCCAGCCCGCCTTCAACTAATGAAAAACTGTTTTTT	CASPPSTNEKLFF
many	.	TRBJ2-1	TRBV20-1	TGCAGTGCTCCTAGGGCTCCTGAGCAGTTCTTC	CSAPRAPEQFF
many	.	TRBJ2-3	TRBV11-3	TGTGCCAGCAGCTACCGACCTGCTGGGGCGCAGTATTTT	CASSYRPAGAQYF
few	.	TRBJ2-6	TRBV7-2	TGTGCCAGCTTCCCGGGCTCTGGGGCCAACGTCCTGACTTTC	CASFPGSGANVLTF
many	TRBD2	TRBJ2-1	TRBV5-1	TGCGCCAGCAGGTTTTTAGCGGGGGACAATGAGCAGTTCTTC	CASRFLAGDNEQFF
many	.	TRBJ2-3	TRBV5-4	TGTGCCAGCAGCTTGACTAGCAGGAGGGATACGCAGTATTTT	CASSLTSRRDTQYF
many	.	TRBJ1-6	TRBV20-1	TGCAGTGCTAGAGTGGCGGGACAATATAATTCACCCCTCCACTTT	CSARVAGQYNSPLHF
many	.	TRBJ2-7	TRBV5-1	TGCGCCAGCAGCTTATTTTTGGGAGTCCAGGCCCACGAGCAGTACTTC	CASSLFLGVQAHEQYF
many	.	TRBJ2-5	TRBV9	TGTGCCAGCAGCCCCCGGGTCCAAGAGACCCAGTACTTC	CASSPRVQETQYF
many	.	TRBJ1-3	TRBV29-1	TGCAGCGTTACAGGCTATGGAAACACCATATATTTT	CSVTGYGNTIYF
many	.	TRBJ1-5	TRBV7-2	TGTGCCAGCAGCTTAGATGGGGGTAGGCAGCCCCAGCATTTT	CASSLDGGRQPQHF
many	.	TRBJ2-7	TRBV20-1	TGCAGTGCTAGCGGGGCCGGGGGCCACGAGCAGTACTTC	CSASGAGGHEQYF
many	.	TRBJ2-3	TRBV18	TGTGCCAGCTCACCGGTAGAAGATACGCAGTATTTT	CASSPVEDTQYF
.	.	TRBJ2-7	TRBV10-2	TGCGCCAGCAGTGAACAGAGGTCCTACGAGCAGTACTTC	CASSEQRSYEQYF
many	.	TRBJ2-1	TRBV18	TGTGCCAGCTCACCACCGGAACAATACAATGAGCAGTTCTTC	CASSPPEQYNEQFF
many	TRBD1	TRBJ2-1	TRBV5-5	TGTGCCAGCACCCTTACCGAACGGGACAGCTACAATGAGCAGTTCTTC	CASTLTERDSYNEQFF
many	.	TRBJ2-7	TRBV15	TGTGCCACCAGCAGAGCTAGCAGCTTTGGGGAGCAGTACTTC	CATSRASSFGEQYF
.	TRBD1	TRBJ2-1	TRBV14	TGTGCCAGCAGTCAGCAGGGGGCCTACAATGAGCAGTTCTTC	CASSQQGAYNEQFF
many	.	TRBJ2-7	TRBV7-2	TGTGCCAGCAGCTTACTTGGCGGGGCAACACCCTACGAGCAGTACTTC	CASSLLGGATPYEQYF
few	.	TRBJ2-7	TRBV5-1	TGCGCCAGCGGGCCAGCCAACCAAGCTTACGAGCAGTACTTC	CASGPANQAYEQYF
many	.	TRBJ2-3	TRBV15	TGTGCCACCAGCAGGATGGGACTGGGGCTCGGAGATACGCAGTATTTT	CATSRMGLGLGDTQYF
many	.	TRBJ2-3	TRBV12-3/TRBV12-4	TGTGCCAGCAGCTTAATAGATACGCAGTATTTT	CASSLIDTQYF
many	.	TRBJ2-1	TRBV9	TGTGCCAGCAGCGTAGGCGGAGGGCTTTCGAACAATGAGCAGTTCTTC	CASSVGGGLSNNEQFF
many	TRBD2	TRBJ2-3	TRBV6-5	TGTGCCAGCAGCTATAACGCGGGGGGCCCTGGGGATACGCAGTATTTT	CASSYNAGGPGDTQYF
few	TRBD2	TRBJ2-1	TRBV5-1	TGCGCCAGCAGCTTACTAGCGGAGGCTTACAATGAGCAGTTCTTC	CASSLLAEAYNEQFF